A selection of T cell receptor beta chains follows, all from one sample in a study of blood T cell repertoires in COVID-19. Using immunoSEQ multiplex PCR, the repertoire was profiled, and TCRdb retains in-frame clones only, with some absent. Of approximately 140,000 clones in the sample, roughly 90% were seen once. The sequenced sample consisted of PBMCs or T cells enriched from blood (not recorded which). These receptors all come from a woman aged 50 to 60 who had recovered from COVID-19. CDR3s include the opening cysteine and the closing phenylalanine or tryptophan. The D gene is left open where the match is weak. Rows give clone size only sometimes, using once, few, many, or a class for an expanded clone.

v_gene	j_gene	abundance	d_gene	CDR3nt	CDR3aa
TRBV15	TRBJ2-1	-	TRBD1	TGTGCCACCAGCAGAGGTAGACAGGGGGGTTACAATGAGCAGTTCTTC	CATSRGRQGGYNEQFF
TRBV7-8	TRBJ2-7	-	-	TGTGCCAGCAGCGCGGAGTTACGGGGAACCTACGAGCAGTACTTC	CASSAELRGTYEQYF
TRBV5-1	TRBJ1-1	-	-	TGCGCCAGCAGCTTGGCCGGGGAAAAGAACACTGAAGCTTTCTTT	CASSLAGEKNTEAFF
TRBV5-1	TRBJ2-1	once	TRBD1	TGCGCCAGCAGGGTGGGACAGGGTGCGGATGAGCAGTTCTTC	CASRVGQGADEQFF
TRBV6-5	TRBJ1-1	-	TRBD1	TGTGCCAGCAGTTACATTGACAGGGACCCTAACACTGAAGCTTTCTTT	CASSYIDRDPNTEAFF
TRBV10-3	TRBJ2-7	-	-	TGTGCCATTATGGACAGCTCCTACGAGCAGTACTTC	CAIMDSSYEQYF
TRBV7-6	TRBJ2-2	-	TRBD2	TGTGCCAGCAGCTTTCCAGCGGGGGAGAAGGGCCGGGAGCTGTTTTTT	CASSFPAGEKGRELFF
TRBV7-2	TRBJ1-6	-	TRBD1	TGTGCCAGCAGTTCCTCCACCACCGGGACAGGGTTAACACCCCTCCACTTT	CASSSSTTGTGLTPLHF
TRBV5-6	TRBJ2-2	-	TRBD1	TGTGCCAGCAGCTTGGACAGGGGCACCGGGGAGCTGTTTTTT	CASSLDRGTGELFF
TRBV7-6	TRBJ1-1	-	TRBD1	TGTGCCAGCAGCAAATCAGGGGGGACTGAAGCTTTCTTT	CASSKSGGTEAFF
TRBV29-1	TRBJ1-1	-	-	TGCAGCGTTCGTTTACAGGAAGCTTTCTTT	CSVRLQEAFF
TRBV5-1	TRBJ1-1	-	-	TGCGCCAGCAGCTTGGTTTCTTCGGGTCCGAACACTGAAGCTTTCTTT	CASSLVSSGPNTEAFF
TRBV25-1	TRBJ2-3	-	TRBD2	TGTGCCAGCAGTGGGTGGACTAGCATTTCAGATACGCAGTATTTT	CASSGWTSISDTQYF
TRBV5-1	TRBJ1-2	-	-	TGCGCCAGCAGCTTGTCACAGGGCCCTCCGATCTATGGCTACACCTTC	CASSLSQGPPIYGYTF
TRBV11-3	TRBJ1-2	-	TRBD1	TGTGCCAGCAGCATTGGACAGGGGTCCCGCGGCTACACCTTC	CASSIGQGSRGYTF
TRBV6-2/TRBV6-3	TRBJ2-2	-	-	TGTGCCAGCAGTTCTGGGGCCTCCGGGACCGGGGAGCTGTTTTTT	CASSSGASGTGELFF
TRBV18	TRBJ1-1	few	-	TGTGCCAGCTCACCGGGGCGGGGGAACACTGAAGCTTTCTTT	CASSPGRGNTEAFF
TRBV18	TRBJ2-4	-	TRBD1	TGTGCCAGCTCACGGAGTCCCGGGACAGGGAACCAAAACATTCAGTACTTC	CASSRSPGTGNQNIQYF
TRBV5-1	TRBJ2-1	-	TRBD2	TGCGCCAGCAGCTTAGCGGGGGGGAGAGATGAGCAGTTCTTC	CASSLAGGRDEQFF
TRBV19	TRBJ2-7	-	-	TGTGCCAGTAGTGTCGGGACAATCCTTAGCGAGCAGTACTTC	CASSVGTILSEQYF
TRBV9	TRBJ1-2	-	-	TGTGCCAGCAGCCTCGCAGGGGATGGCTACACCTTC	CASSLAGDGYTF
TRBV27	TRBJ2-1	-	-	TGTGCCAGCAGTTTCGGGAGTTCCAATGAGCAGTTCTTC	CASSFGSSNEQFF
TRBV5-1	TRBJ2-2	-	TRBD1	TGCGCCAGCAGCTTGGAAGGACAGGGTGGTACCGGGGAGCTGTTTTTT	CASSLEGQGGTGELFF
TRBV7-2	TRBJ2-3	-	-	TGTGCCAGCAGCTTAATCTCAGATACGCAGTATTTT	CASSLISDTQYF
TRBV6-5	TRBJ1-3	-	-	TGTGCCAGCAGTTACCGGGAACCGAGCTCTGGAAACACCATATATTTT	CASSYREPSSGNTIYF
TRBV7-2	TRBJ2-3	-	TRBD2	TGTGCCAGCCCAGGGGCTAGCGGGGGGATGGGCACAGATACGCAGTATTTT	CASPGASGGMGTDTQYF
TRBV5-1	TRBJ2-3	-	TRBD1	TGCGCCAGCAGCGCGGGGACAGGGGCTCCAGATACGCAGTATTTT	CASSAGTGAPDTQYF
TRBV7-9	TRBJ2-6	once	-	TGTGCCAGCAGCCCCAGGGTGGCTGGGGCCAACGTCCTGACTTTC	CASSPRVAGANVLTF
TRBV5-5	TRBJ1-6	-	TRBD1	TGTGCCAGCAGCTCACAGGGGGGAGGTTCACCCCTCCACTTT	CASSSQGGGSPLHF
TRBV4-3	TRBJ1-2	-	-	TGCGCCAGCAGCCAAGAGGCAGAGGTTAGCTACACCTTC	CASSQEAEVSYTF
TRBV7-8	TRBJ2-7	once	TRBD1	TGTGCCAGCAGCTTAGTGCAGGGGGTGCAGTACTTC	CASSLVQGVQYF
TRBV2	TRBJ1-1	-	-	TGTGCCAGCAGTGAACGGGGGGGAAACACTGAAGCTTTCTTT	CASSERGGNTEAFF
TRBV6-5	TRBJ1-4	-	TRBD1	TGTGCCAGCAGTTACGGACAGGCTAATGAAAAACTGTTTTTT	CASSYGQANEKLFF
TRBV11-2	TRBJ1-4	-	-	TGTGCCAGCAGCTTACCAGGGGCACGTGAAAAACTGTTTTTT	CASSLPGAREKLFF
TRBV27	TRBJ2-3	once	-	TGTGCCAGCAGTTTCGCCAGCGGCTTGAACACAGATACGCAGTATTTT	CASSFASGLNTDTQYF
TRBV7-8	TRBJ1-5	-	TRBD1	TGTGCCAGCAGCCCGTCCCGGGACAGGGAGTCGGATCAGCCCCAGCATTTT	CASSPSRDRESDQPQHF
TRBV7-8	TRBJ1-1	-	TRBD1	TGTGCCAGCAGCGCCTGGACAGGGTGGAACACTGAAGCTTTCTTT	CASSAWTGWNTEAFF
TRBV18	TRBJ1-2	-	-	TGTGCCAGCTCACTCCCAGGAACAGGGAATTCCTATGGCTACACCTTC	CASSLPGTGNSYGYTF
TRBV13	TRBJ1-2	-	-	TGTGCCAGCAGCTACCAGGGGAATGGCTACACCTTC	CASSYQGNGYTF
TRBV6-5	TRBJ1-5	-	TRBD1	TGTGCCAGCAGAGGGCAGGGGGCGAATCAGCCCCAGCATTTT	CASRGQGANQPQHF
TRBV4-3	TRBJ1-1	few	TRBD1	TGCGCCAGCAGCCGAGGAGGGGGCCTCGTTGAAGCTTTCTTT	CASSRGGGLVEAFF
TRBV5-1	TRBJ1-2	-	-	TGCGCCAGCAGCTTGGCGCAGGGGTATGGCTACACCTTC	CASSLAQGYGYTF
TRBV5-1	TRBJ2-1	-	TRBD1	TGCGCCAGCAGCTTGGTAGGACAGGGGGCGACCGATGAGCAGTTCTTC	CASSLVGQGATDEQFF
TRBV3-1/TRBV3-2	TRBJ1-3	-	-	TGTGCCAGCAGCCAAGATGGGAGGGGAGTAAACACCATATATTTT	CASSQDGRGVNTIYF
TRBV21-1	TRBJ2-7	-	-	TGTGCCAGCAGCAAAGAGGTCTGCGGGGGGCGTACCTACGAGCAGTACTTC	CASSKEVCGGRTYEQYF
TRBV7-8	TRBJ2-5	-	TRBD2	TGTGCCAGCAGCCCAGAGGCCCAGCGGGGGACCCAGTACTTC	CASSPEAQRGTQYF
TRBV2	TRBJ2-1	once	TRBD1	TGTGCCAGCAGCTACCGGGACAGGAGTTTCAATGAGCAGTTCTTC	CASSYRDRSFNEQFF
TRBV11-3	TRBJ1-2	few	-	TGTGCCAGCAGCTTAGCCATCCCCTCCGACAGCAATGGCTACACCTTC	CASSLAIPSDSNGYTF
TRBV4-1	TRBJ2-1	few	TRBD2	TGCGCCAGCAGCCATATCCCAGGACTAGCGGGGGGGCCCAATGAGCAGTTCTTC	CASSHIPGLAGGPNEQFF
TRBV12-5	TRBJ2-3	once	TRBD1	TGTGCTAGTGGACGGGACAGGGTTGCAGATACGCAGTATTTT	CASGRDRVADTQYF
TRBV29-1	TRBJ2-3	-	TRBD2	TGCAGCGTTGTGGGGGGGAACACAGATACGCAGTATTTT	CSVVGGNTDTQYF
TRBV29-1	TRBJ1-1	-	-	TGCAGCGTTGGGGAGCCCCCAGCGGGGGCTTTCTTT	CSVGEPPAGAFF
TRBV5-1	TRBJ1-1	once	-	TGCGCCAGCAGCCCCCAGACTGGAGCGAACACTGAAGCTTTCTTT	CASSPQTGANTEAFF
TRBV6-2/TRBV6-3	TRBJ2-4	-	TRBD2	TGTGCCAGCAGTCCCGGGACTAGCGGGGGCCTGGCGCTAGCCAAAAACATTCAGTACTTC	CASSPGTSGGLALAKNIQYF
TRBV27	TRBJ2-7	-	TRBD1	TGTGCCAGCCCGTACAGATGGGACAGGGGCTACGAGCAGTACTTC	CASPYRWDRGYEQYF